The table lists the clone carrying this T cell receptor (beta chain) with a count of one. This entry belongs to a study of blood T cell repertoires in COVID-19. This CDR3 spans 15 amino acids. The V and J ends lost 0 bases and 11 bases, in that order; junction bases with no gene match: 10. Germline V gives CDR1 SGHVS, CDR2 FQNEAQ. Per the original methods: By means of reference gene primer amplification, nucleated cell counts were estimated. TCRdb's copy holds only in-frame clones and misses some; the assay was immunoSEQ multiplex PCR. V, J and clone size are taken as reported in that table, and D and trimming were inferred from the DNA itself. The sample consists of 150,000 to 200,000 clones, approximately 88% of them appearing once. Living in under 30 US areas, the participants were between about 18 and 100 years of age.

The V and J genes are TRBV7-8 and TRBJ2-7; 10 nucleotides line up with TRBD1. The receptor's source is a man between 65 and 79 years old who had been exposed to COVID-19. Input material: PBMCs or T cells enriched from blood (not recorded which). The CDR3 nucleotides read TGTGCCAGCAGCTTAGCCCGGGACAGGGGCCCCTTGGAGTACTTC. It codes for CASSLARDRGPLEYF. Full variable domain (missing parts from reference TRBV7-8 and TRBJ2-7): GAGVSQSPRYKVAKRGQDVALRCDPISGHVSLFWYQQALGQGPEFLTYFQNEAQLDKSGLPSDRFFAERPEGSVSTLKIQRTQQEDSAVYLCASSLARDRGPLEYFGPGTRLTVT.